These T cell receptor beta chains were read from a single sample in a study of blood T cell repertoires in COVID-19. The repertoire was sequenced with immunoSEQ multiplex PCR; TCRdb's copy has only in-frame clones and lacks some. The sample has 170,000 or so clones, around 80% seen once; the top ten hold roughly 2.9%. Sequencing was performed on peripheral blood. The receptor source for this set is a woman aged 60-75 years with acute or convalescent COVID-19. Each CDR3 is given with its conserved first and last residue. The D gene is left open where the match is weak. Not every row has a clone size; where given, it reads once, few, many or a size class.

>TRBV7-8|few|TRBJ2-3|-
TGTGCCAGCAGCTCCCTAAGCACAGATACGCAGTATTTT
CASSSLSTDTQYF
>TRBV29-1|-|TRBJ1-1|-
TGCAGCGTTGTGGGGGCTCTTGAAGCTTTCTTT
CSVVGALEAFF
>TRBV10-2|-|TRBJ2-7|TRBD1
TGCGCCAGCAAGATGGGACAGGCTTACGAGCAGTACTTC
CASKMGQAYEQYF
>TRBV2|once|TRBJ1-2|-
TGTGCCAGCAGACTGACAGTTAACTATGGCTACACCTTC
CASRLTVNYGYTF
>TRBV12-3/TRBV12-4|-|TRBJ1-4|-
TGTGCCAGCATGACAGAGTCTAATGAAAAACTGTTTTTT
CASMTESNEKLFF
>TRBV12-5|-|TRBJ1-2|-
TGTGCTAGTGGTTTGGTACAGGGAGGGGGAGGAGGCTACACCTTC
CASGLVQGGGGGYTF
>TRBV5-1|-|TRBJ1-2|-
TGCGCCAGCAGCTTGGAGTCGGTTAACTATGGCTACACCTTC
CASSLESVNYGYTF
>TRBV6-2/TRBV6-3|-|TRBJ2-1|TRBD1
TGTGCCAGCAGCCGGGACAGGGGGCACAGTGAGCAGTTCTTC
CASSRDRGHSEQFF
>TRBV5-4|-|TRBJ2-1|-
TGTGCCAGCAGCCCCTCGGACAGCTACAATGAGCAGTTCTTC
CASSPSDSYNEQFF
>TRBV19|-|TRBJ1-5|-
TGTGCCAGTAGTGAACAGTTTGGCAATCAGCCCCAGCATTTT
CASSEQFGNQPQHF
>TRBV7-2|-|TRBJ2-7|-
TGTGCCAGCAGATCCATCGGGGGCTCCTACGAGCAGTACTTC
CASRSIGGSYEQYF
>TRBV5-1|-|TRBJ2-1|TRBD2
TGCGCCAGCAAAGCGGGGGACCCATACAATGAGCAGTTCTTC
CASKAGDPYNEQFF
>TRBV7-8|few|TRBJ1-1|-
TGTGCCAGCAGTTTCTTAGGGGTTTCGACTGAAGCTTTCTTT
CASSFLGVSTEAFF
>TRBV14|-|TRBJ1-2|TRBD1
TGTGCCAGCAGCCAGGCCGGGACAGGGGCTGGTGGCTACACCTTC
CASSQAGTGAGGYTF
>TRBV3-1/TRBV3-2|-|TRBJ2-7|TRBD2
TGTGCCAGCAGCCAGCGGGGGGCCGTTCCCTACGAGCAGTACTTC
CASSQRGAVPYEQYF
>TRBV5-4|-|TRBJ2-7|TRBD1
TGTGCCAGCAGCTTGGGTTCATGGCCCGGGACAGGGGGATCCGAGCAGTACTTC
CASSLGSWPGTGGSEQYF
>TRBV20-1|-|TRBJ2-7|-
TGCAGTGCTAGTAGCGGCCCCTACGAGCAGTACTTC
CSASSGPYEQYF
>TRBV19|-|TRBJ2-3|-
TGTGCCAGTATGAAGGGACTTGACACAGATACGCAGTATTTT
CASMKGLDTDTQYF
>TRBV6-1|-|TRBJ2-1|-
TGTGCCAGCAGTGTTGGGGGGGCAACTATCTACAATGAGCAGTTCTTC
CASSVGGATIYNEQFF
>TRBV28|once|TRBJ2-2|TRBD1
TGTGCCAGCAGTTTTCGCGACAGGGGATCCACCGGGGAGCTGTTTTTT
CASSFRDRGSTGELFF
>TRBV11-2|-|TRBJ1-4|-
TGTGCCAGCAGCTTACATTCAGGCGGGTTTAATGAAAAACTGTTTTTT
CASSLHSGGFNEKLFF
>TRBV6-5|-|TRBJ2-7|TRBD2
TGTGCCAGCAGTTCCGGGACTAGCGGGATCTACGAGCAGTACTTC
CASSSGTSGIYEQYF
>TRBV18|-|TRBJ1-2|-
TGTGCCAGCTCGCCCGCCGGAGGGAACTATGGCTACACCTTC
CASSPAGGNYGYTF
>TRBV5-5|-|TRBJ2-2|-
TGTGCCAGCAGCTTGACTAGGGCCGGGGAGCTGTTTTTT
CASSLTRAGELFF
>TRBV3-1/TRBV3-2|-|TRBJ1-2|TRBD1
TGTGCCAGCAGCCAAGATCTGGGCAGGGGGCAGGGTGGCTACACCTTC
CASSQDLGRGQGGYTF
>TRBV2|-|TRBJ1-2|TRBD1
TGTGCCAGCAGTGAATTTGGGACAGGGAAGGACTACACCTTC
CASSEFGTGKDYTF
>TRBV7-9|-|TRBJ1-3|-
TGTGCCAGCAGCTTAGCCTACTCTGGAAACACCATATATTTT
CASSLAYSGNTIYF
>TRBV4-1|-|TRBJ1-5|TRBD1
TGCGCCAGCAGCCAAGATGGGACAGAGGATCAGCCCCAGCATTTT
CASSQDGTEDQPQHF
>TRBV5-8|-|TRBJ1-3|-
TGTGCCAGCAGCTTCCGGGGGAGGGAAAACTCTGGAAACACCATATATTTT
CASSFRGRENSGNTIYF
>TRBV5-6|-|TRBJ1-4|TRBD1
TGTGCCAGCAGCTTGACAGGGGGCGATGAAAAACTGTTTTTT
CASSLTGGDEKLFF
>TRBV24-1|-|TRBJ2-3|-
TGTGCCACCAGTGATAATTACAGGGTAAGGACAGATACGCAGTATTTT
CATSDNYRVRTDTQYF
>TRBV6-2/TRBV6-3|-|TRBJ1-1|-
TGTGCCAGCAGTTACGAGGAGAGGGTTGGCCTGAACACTGAAGCTTTCTTT
CASSYEERVGLNTEAFF
>TRBV6-5|-|TRBJ1-1|-
TGTGCCAGCAGTTACAGGGACACCAACACTGAAGCTTTCTTT
CASSYRDTNTEAFF
>TRBV19|-|TRBJ1-5|-
TGTGCCAGTAGTGACCGGGACATTAATCAGCCCCAGCATTTT
CASSDRDINQPQHF
>TRBV11-3|once|TRBJ2-2|TRBD2
TGTGCCAGCAGCTTGGGGACTAGCCCCACCGGGGAGCTGTTTTTT
CASSLGTSPTGELFF
>TRBV18|-|TRBJ1-6|TRBD1
TGTGCCAGCTCACCAGTTCGGACAGGGGAGTCACCCCTCCACTTT
CASSPVRTGESPLHF
>TRBV24-1|-|TRBJ2-7|TRBD2
TGTGCCACCAGTGACACCGGGACGGGAGGCTACGAGCAGTACTTC
CATSDTGTGGYEQYF
>TRBV5-1|-|TRBJ1-5|TRBD1
TGCGCCAGCAGCCTGGGACAGGGGAGAAATCAGCCCCAGCATTTT
CASSLGQGRNQPQHF
>TRBV15|-|TRBJ2-1|TRBD2
TGTGCCACCAGCAGAGGGGGGGGTGGATACAATGAGCAGTTCTTC
CATSRGGGGYNEQFF
>TRBV24-1|-|TRBJ2-2|TRBD2
TGTGCCACCAGTGGCTTTGCGGGGGGCGGGGAGCTGTTTTTT
CATSGFAGGGELFF
>TRBV11-3|-|TRBJ2-1|-
TGTGCCAGCAGCTACACAGGTTACAATGAGCAGTTCTTC
CASSYTGYNEQFF
>TRBV21-1|-|TRBJ1-3|-
TGTGCCAGCAGCAAAGCGGCCGGGACAGGGCTCTCTGGAAACACCATATATTTT
CASSKAAGTGLSGNTIYF
>TRBV14|few|TRBJ1-6|-
TGTGCCAGCAGCCAAGTGGACGGGGGGCCGGCGAATTCACCCCTCCACTTT
CASSQVDGGPANSPLHF
>TRBV11-2|-|TRBJ1-1|-
TGTGCCAGCAGCTTACTCTCGGGGGTGAGGGCTGAAGCTTTCTTT
CASSLLSGVRAEAFF
>TRBV5-1|-|TRBJ1-2|TRBD1
TGCGCCAGCAGCCGGGACAGGGTATCTGGCTACACCTTC
CASSRDRVSGYTF
>TRBV7-2|-|TRBJ2-3|TRBD2
TGTGCCAGCAGCTTTTTTACTAGCGGGGAGGTTACGCAGTATTTT
CASSFFTSGEVTQYF
>TRBV7-8|-|TRBJ2-7|-
TGTGCCAGCAGCTTAATTCGGGTGGACAAAACTTACGAGCAGTACTTC
CASSLIRVDKTYEQYF
>TRBV12-5|-|TRBJ2-2|-
TGTGCTAGTGGTCTACCAGGGGCCGGGGAGCTGTTTTTT
CASGLPGAGELFF
>TRBV5-4|-|TRBJ1-2|-
TGTGCCAGCGCTGGGGCGGGGGTTGGTGGCTACACCTTC
CASAGAGVGGYTF
>TRBV5-1|-|TRBJ2-5|TRBD2
TGCGCCAGCAGCTTGAGACTAGCGGAAGAGACCCAGTACTTC
CASSLRLAEETQYF
>TRBV9|-|TRBJ2-1|-
TGTGCCAGCAGCGTAATTCCGGGGTCGAGCTCCTACAATGAGCAGTTCTTC
CASSVIPGSSSYNEQFF
>TRBV18|once|TRBJ1-3|-
TGTGCCAGCTCAAGGACAGATACCTCTGGAAACACCATATATTTT
CASSRTDTSGNTIYF
>TRBV4-2|-|TRBJ2-5|TRBD2
TGTGCCAGCAGCCCCGGGGGGACGACTCAAGAGACCCAGTACTTC
CASSPGGTTQETQYF
>TRBV6-4|-|TRBJ1-5|TRBD1
TGTGCCAGCACTCGACAGGGGGTTGATGACGGGCCCCAGCATTTT
CASTRQGVDDGPQHF
>TRBV7-2|-|TRBJ2-2|-
TGTGCCAGCAGCCCCCGTAGGGAGTGGGGGGTCATAAGCACCGGGGAGCTGTTTTTT
CASSPRREWGVISTGELFF
>TRBV7-2|-|TRBJ2-3|TRBD2
TGTGCCAGCAGCTTGGAGCGGGGGGAGACAGATACGCAGTATTTT
CASSLERGETDTQYF